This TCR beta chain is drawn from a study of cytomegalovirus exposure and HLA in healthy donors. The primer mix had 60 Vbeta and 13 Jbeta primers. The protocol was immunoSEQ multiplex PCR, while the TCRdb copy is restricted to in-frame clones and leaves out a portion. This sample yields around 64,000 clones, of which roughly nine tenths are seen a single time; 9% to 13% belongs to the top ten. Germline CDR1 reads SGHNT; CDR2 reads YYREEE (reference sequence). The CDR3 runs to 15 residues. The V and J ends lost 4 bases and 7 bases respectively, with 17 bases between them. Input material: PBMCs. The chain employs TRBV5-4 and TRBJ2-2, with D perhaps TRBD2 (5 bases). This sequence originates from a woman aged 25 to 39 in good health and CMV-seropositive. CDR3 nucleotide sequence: TGTGCCAGCAGCCCGGCGGGTTTTAGGGTCGGGGAGCTGTTTTTT. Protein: CASSPAGFRVGELFF.